This T cell receptor (beta chain) was observed in a study of cytomegalovirus exposure and HLA in healthy donors. The PCR made use of 60 Vbeta and 13 Jbeta primers. Here immunoSEQ multiplex PCR was the method, and the copy in TCRdb shows in-frame clones only, minus some. The sample holds some 120,000 clones, roughly 80% seen once. CDR3 size: 15 residues. Trimming stripped 1 base from V and 5 bases from J, with 14 bases between. The germline CDR1 and CDR2 sequences are MNHNS and SASEGT. The chain couples TRBV6-1 to TRBJ2-5; a possible D gene is TRBD2 (6 bases). The source material was PBMCs. The origin of this receptor is a young man in good health and CMV-seropositive. CDR3 sequence reads: CASSEVSGTGETQYF. CDR3 sequence (DNA): TGTGCCAGCAGTGAAGTATCAGGGACTGGGGAGACCCAGTACTTC.